This T cell receptor beta chain was recorded in a study of shared clonotypes between healthy human individuals. Study information: The plates for each donor numbered three CD4 naive, three CD4 memory, two CD8 naive and one CD8 memory. Study results and caveats: Tissue TCR repertoires likely differ from these blood-only repertoires. Rarefaction demonstrated incomplete sorted-subset sequencing despite large depth.

The CDR3 totals 15 residues. CDR1 and CDR2 (germline): LGHNA, YNFKEQ. Trimming cost V 2 bases and J 0 bases; bases outside gene matches: 2. Measured with immunoSEQ multiplex PCR; TCRdb has only the in-frame clones, and not every one. Of about 2.4 million clones listed, 93% are singletons. Comments on this clone: Its antigen is unidentified.

CD45RA-negative memory and CD45RA+ naive subsets were split from the CD4+ cells. The chain has TRBV4-2 and TRBJ2-3, with 7 bases fitting TRBD2. The origin of this receptor is a man between 18 and 35 years old in good health. Some clones in this sample may be carry-over from other donors' samples. Material: naive CD4+ T cells from PBMCs. Subset indicated: CD45RA+ positively selected. CDR3 residues: CASSQSAGSTDTQYF. The CDR3 DNA follows: TGTGCCAGCAGCCAATCAGCGGGAAGCACAGATACGCAGTATTTT.